This record looks at one TCR beta chain sequence and its context. Other DNA sequences from this sample encode an identical CDR3 as well. The data were taken from a study of blood T cell repertoires in COVID-19. Study in general: The United States, Italy and Spain were the sources of the acute and convalescent COVID-19 samples.

Clinical histories supplied by participants themselves formed the basis of cohort assignment. The germline V gene has CDR1 SEHNR and CDR2 FQNEAQ (reference sequence). V lost 1 base and J 2 bases, leaving 5 bases between the germline ends. The CDR3 runs 13 residues. Some clones are missing from TCRdb's copy, which holds only in-frame ones; the method was immunoSEQ multiplex PCR. Of approximately 290,000 clones in the sample, over 75% were seen once. The chain recombines TRBV7-9 with TRBJ1-1; no reliable D call. This receptor was identified in a woman in her 30s who had recovered from COVID-19. Specimen: PBMCs or T cells enriched from blood (not recorded which). CDR3 loop: CASSLGQNTEAFF. DNA of the CDR3: TGTGCCAGCAGCTTAGGACAAAACACTGAAGCTTTCTTT.